The clone carrying this T cell receptor beta chain was seen only a few times. What it recognizes is unknown. This specimen comes from a study of siplizumab effects on memory and regulatory T cells. Study outcomes and limitations: Apparently key alloresponse contributors, naive T cells also seemed more diverse than memory cells.

Measured with immunoSEQ multiplex PCR; TCRdb has only the in-frame clones, and not every one. The sample yields about 97,000 clones, nearly 95% seen once. The CDR3 runs 15 residues. Looked up from germline, CDR1 is SGHAT and CDR2 is FQNNGV. The J segment lost 6 bases and the V segment lost 5 bases, leaving 9 bases of the junction unmatched. Sequencing was performed on non-Treg CD4+ T cells sorted from blood. The clonotype originates from a human donor in good health. The V gene is TRBV11-2, the J gene TRBJ1-5; 8 positions match TRBD1. The CDR3 bases are TGTGCCAGCAGCCCGAAAGCGACAGGGGTTCAGCCCCAGCATTTT. This gives the protein CASSPKATGVQPQHF.